What follows are 24 T cell receptor beta chains derived from one specimen sequenced in a study of blood T cells in healthy people across ages (dated by TCRdb to between 2015 and 2016). The library relied on 5' RACE. TCRdb shows the sequencer as Illumina HiSeq 2500. A second 7 to 11 cycle PCR used a sample-barcoded 5' primer and a J-beta primer mix. TCRdb reworked the public reads: Q25 trimming with fastp, MiXCR clone assembly, productive beta chains retained. For every CDR3 protein sequence, its rows merge into one entry that carries the most common genes and DNA. This sample gives hundreds of thousands of distinct CDR3 sequences in total; 44% of them show up just once. Together, the top ten hold 15% to 25% of the sample. The sequencing input was blood. The receptors here all came from a man aged 60 to 69 in good health.

The table lists this clonotype with a few counts. The chain has TRBV5-1 and TRBJ1-6; 7 nucleotides match TRBD1. The CDR3 loop spans 15 amino acids. CDR1 SGHRS and CDR2 YFSETQ come from the germline V gene. Losses at the gene ends were 0 bases for V and 9 bases for J; bases not matched to a gene: 6. CDR3 residues: CASSLDSRGGSPLHF. The CDR3 region has the DNA TGCGCCAGCAGCTTGGATTCCAGGGGGGGTTCACCCCTCCACTTT. The full variable domain, its missing parts supplied by reference TRBV5-1 and TRBJ1-6, is KAGVTQTPRYLIKTRGQQVTLSCSPISGHRSVSWYQQTPGQGLQFLFEYFSETQRNKGNFPGRFSGRQFSNSRSEMNVSTLELGDSALYLCASSLDSRGGSPLHFGNGTRLTVT.

The CDR3 DNA follows: TGTGCCAGCAGAATGGACCGCTACAATGAGCAGTTCTTC. Amino acid sequence: CASRMDRYNEQFF. The gene calls are TRBV5-4 and TRBJ2-1, with no clear D. Germline assignment: CDR1 SGHNT and CDR2 YYREEE (reference sequence). The V end was cut by 5 bases, the J end by 3 bases, with 9 bases between. The CDR3 consists of 13 residues.

There are many counts of this clonotype. The chain couples TRBV6-5 to TRBJ1-2; 7 positions agree with TRBD1. V was pared by 0 bases and J by 12 bases, with 7 bases of the junction left unmatched. The germline V gene encodes CDR1 MNHEY and CDR2 SVGAGI. The CDR3 extends over 13 amino acids. The CDR3 DNA reads TGTGCCAGCAGTTACTCGGACAGGACGGCCCACACCTTC. Protein product: CASSYSDRTAHTF.

This clonotype was counted only a few times. This chain links TRBV12-3 or TRBV12-4 with TRBJ1-2; 10 bases agree with TRBD1. This CDR3 contains 14 residues. J was trimmed by 8 bases and V by 0 bases; bases with no gene match: 3. CDR3 sequence: CASSLADRGRGYTF. For the CDR3, the DNA is TGTGCCAGCAGTTTAGCCGACAGGGGGCGAGGCTACACCTTC.

This clonotype occurred a few times. V is TRBV7-9 and J is TRBJ1-1, with TRBD1 identical over 8 bases. Germline values: CDR1 SEHNR, CDR2 FQNEAQ (reference sequence). This CDR3 contains 15 residues. V dropped 8 bases and J dropped 2; count of bases not matched to a gene: 10. For the CDR3, the DNA is TGTGCCAGCCACGACACCGGGACAGGCAACACTGAAGCTTTCTTT. Its protein is CASHDTGTGNTEAFF. The full variable domain, its missing parts supplied by reference TRBV7-9 and TRBJ1-1, is DTGVSQNPRHKITKRGQNVTFRCDPISEHNRLYWYRQTLGQGPEFLTYFQNEAQLEKSRLLSDRFSAERPKGSFSTLEIQRTEQGDSAMYLCASHDTGTGNTEAFFGQGTRLTVV.

In this sample, this clonotype turned up many times. V and J are TRBV10-2 and TRBJ2-1; 9 bases match TRBD2. Germline V gives CDR1 WSHSY, CDR2 SAAADI. Trimming removed 1 base from V and 3 bases from J; junction bases left unmatched: 13. The CDR3 spans 19 residues. The CDR3: CASSEFIPGLATIYNEQFF. The DNA for the CDR3 is TGCGCCAGCAGTGAGTTCATCCCGGGACTAGCAACGATCTACAATGAGCAGTTCTTC.

Points on this clonotype: The junction does not match germline at one end; this may be a read error. The chain has TRBV6-2 or TRBV6-3 and TRBJ2-5; TRBD1 is a possible D gene (5 bases). The CDR3 is made up of 14 amino acids. Germline lookup yields CDR1 MNHEY and CDR2 SVGEGT. This chain's CDR3 is CAGSYSRVQETQYF. The DNA of the CDR3 is TGTGCCGGCAGTTACTCCAGGGTCCAAGAGACCCAGTACTTC.

The chain has TRBV12-3 or TRBV12-4 and TRBJ1-2, with unresolved D. The V and J ends lost 2 bases and 2 bases respectively, with 15 bases between them. The CDR3 covers 16 residues. CDR3 residues: CASSLRESRLNYGYTF. For the CDR3, the DNA is TGTGCCAGCAGTTTAAGGGAGTCAAGGTTAAACTATGGCTACACCTTC.

This clonotype was recorded a few times. The V gene is TRBV20-1, the J gene TRBJ2-7, with 11 bases fitting TRBD1. The CDR3 has 17 residues. Germline V gene sequence: CDR1 DFQATT, CDR2 SNEGSKA (reference sequence). Trimming removed 2 bases from V and 6 bases from J; junction bases left unmatched: 15. CDR3 sequence (DNA): TGCAGTGCTAGACCACATGTTGGGGGACAGGGGGGAGCCGAGCAGTACTTC. Protein: CSARPHVGGQGGAEQYF.

Points on this clonotype: The germline gene is not matched at one end of the junction; a read error may be the cause. The chain employs TRBV7-9 and TRBJ2-3; TRBD1 agrees at 9 bases. This CDR3 spans 15 amino acids. CDR1 is SEHNR, CDR2 FQNEAQ, per germline (reference sequence). CDR3 region: CASSEQGARTGTQYF. In nucleotides, the CDR3 is TGTGCCAGCAGCGAACAGGGGGCTAGGACAGGTACGCAGTATTTT. Full variable domain (missing parts from reference TRBV7-9 and TRBJ2-3): DTGVSQNPRHKITKRGQNVTFRCDPISEHNRLYWYRQTLGQGPEFLTYFQNEAQLEKSRLLSDRFSAERPKGSFSTLEIQRTEQGDSAMYLCASSEQGARTGTQYFGPGTRLTVL.

V gene TRBV11-2 combines with J gene TRBJ1-1, with 9 bases matching TRBD1. CDR3 length: 15 amino acids. The V and J ends lost 1 base and 6 bases, in that order; junction bases with no gene match: 6. CDR1 and CDR2 (germline): SGHAT, FQNNGV. CDR3 DNA sequence: TGTGCCAGCAGCTTAGGGGACAGGGAGTGGGCTGAAGCTTTCTTT. This gives the protein CASSLGDREWAEAFF.

Many counts were recorded for this clonotype. The chain uses TRBV12-3 or TRBV12-4 and TRBJ1-1; D is uncertain. V lost 8 bases, J lost 1 base, and 8 bases lay in between. The CDR3 length is 12 residues. The CDR3 DNA sequence: TGTGCCAGCCTCCGGGCGAACACTGAAGCTTTCTTT. This sequence encodes CASLRANTEAFF.

The chain employs TRBV3-1 and TRBJ1-4; 8 positions agree with TRBD1. Germline V CDR1 and CDR2: LGHDT, YNNKEL (reference sequence). J lost 4 bases, V lost 5 bases, and 3 bases had no gene match. This CDR3 is 14 amino acids long. The CDR3 DNA is TGTGCCAGCAGCGACAGGGGTTATAATGAAAAACTGTTTTTT. Translated: CASSDRGYNEKLFF. The complete variable domain, with remaining parts taken from reference TRBV3-1 and TRBJ1-4, reads DTAVSQTPKYLVTQMGNDKSIKCEQNLGHDTMYWYKQDSKKFLKIMFSYNNKELIINETVPNRFSPKSPDKAHLNLHINSLELGDSAVYFCASSDRGYNEKLFFGSGTQLSVL.

V usage is TRBV25-1 and J usage is TRBJ1-4, with D possibly TRBD1 on 6 matching bases. This CDR3 has 16 residues. Germline loops: CDR1 MGHDK, CDR2 SYGVNS. The V end lost 2 bases, the J end lost 8 bases, and 18 bases lay between the germline ends. CDR3 sequence: CASSEPGPGEGEKLFF. The CDR3 DNA follows: TGTGCCAGCAGTGAACCGGGCCCAGGGGAAGGCGAAAAACTGTTTTTT.

The J gene is TRBJ2-3, the V gene TRBV6-1; TRBD2 matches at 10 bases. CDR1 is MNHNS, CDR2 SASEGT, per germline. V gave up 7 bases and J gave up 5 bases; unmatched junction bases: 9. The CDR3 runs 15 residues. CDR3 nucleotides: TGTGCCAGCACTCGACTAGCGGGCCGGGAAGATACGCAGTATTTT. Translated: CASTRLAGREDTQYF.

This clonotype was seen a few times. This chain uses TRBV4-1 with TRBJ2-1; 9 bases map to TRBD1. This CDR3 comprises 17 residues. Per germline, CDR1 MGHRA and CDR2 YSYEKL. V shed 0 bases and J 4 bases; nucleotides not matched to a gene: 7. CDR3 region: CASSQEGAGTGYNEQFF. In DNA, the CDR3 is TGCGCCAGCAGCCAAGAGGGGGCCGGGACAGGGTACAATGAGCAGTTCTTC.

This clonotype was found a few times. A much larger clone lies one base from this, so it may be a read error. The chain links TRBV6-1 to TRBJ2-7, with TRBD1 matching over 10 bases. Germline CDR1 is MNHNS and CDR2 is SASEGT. V was clipped by 4 bases and J by 1 base; unmatched bases: 4. The CDR3 extends over 15 amino acids. CDR3 bases: TGTGCCAGCAGTGTGGGGACAGGGGAGTCCTACGAGCAGTACTTC. It yields the protein CASSVGTGESYEQYF.

This clonotype was picked up a small number of times. This chain uses TRBV3-1 with TRBJ2-5; 7 bases are a match to TRBD2. This CDR3 is 14 amino acids long. CDR1 is LGHDT, CDR2 YNNKEL, per germline (reference sequence). The V gene end was trimmed by 2 bases and the J gene end by 5 bases; junction bases not matched to a gene: 5. The CDR3 coding sequence is TGTGCCAGCAGCCAAAGGGACTACGGGGAGACCCAGTACTTC. As protein: CASSQRDYGETQYF.

V is TRBV24-1 and J is TRBJ2-5; 9 nucleotides agree with TRBD1. The DNA end is more similar to TRBJ2-7, so the J call may be wrong. Germline assignment: CDR1 KGHDR and CDR2 SFDVKD. CDR3 length: 13 residues. CDR3 protein: CATEGTGSDEQYF. CDR3 bases: TGTGCCACCGAGGGGACAGGGTCGGACGAGCAGTACTTC.

This chain uses TRBV7-6 with TRBJ1-4; D may be TRBD1 (5 bases). CDR3 length: 16 amino acids. V dropped 5 bases and J dropped 3 bases, with 16 bases sitting between them. Germline values: CDR1 SGHVS, CDR2 FNYEAQ. The CDR3 is CASSPSPMGANEKLFF. CDR3 nucleotides: TGTGCCAGCAGCCCTAGCCCGATGGGGGCTAATGAAAAACTGTTTTTT.

V is TRBV4-1 and J is TRBJ1-2; D not resolved. The V gene's germline CDR1 is MGHRA and CDR2 YSYEKL. The CDR3 is 14 residues long. Between the trimmed V and J ends, which lost 5 bases and 3 bases, there was a span of 13 bases. The CDR3 region is CASSTQVDYYGYTF. CDR3 DNA sequence: TGCGCCAGCAGCACCCAAGTGGATTACTATGGCTACACCTTC.

J is TRBJ2-7 and V is TRBV10-3; no definite D call. CDR1 is ENHRY, CDR2 SYGVKD, per germline. Trimming shortened V by 2 bases and J by 4 bases, and 9 bases separated the two germline ends. The CDR3 loop spans 13 amino acids. CDR3 DNA sequence: TGTGCCATCAGTGAGAAGGACCGATACGAGCAGTACTTC. This encodes CAISEKDRYEQYF.

The CDR3 reads CSVSRGDQETQYF. The CDR3 nucleotides are TGCAGCGTTTCGAGAGGGGACCAAGAGACCCAGTACTTC. The chain recombines TRBV29-1 with TRBJ2-4; D is tentatively TRBD1 or TRBD2 (5 bases each). The J call is uncertain, as TRBJ2-5 better fits the DNA end. This CDR3 has 13 amino acids. From germline, CDR1 is SQVTM and CDR2 ANQGSEA.

The chain has TRBV6-6 and TRBJ2-5, with 7 bases lining up with TRBD1. Trimming at V came to 2 bases and at J to 11 bases, leaving 17 bases not matched to a gene. CDR1 and CDR2 from the germline V gene are MNHNY and SVGAGI (reference sequence). The CDR3 is made up of 16 amino acids. This CDR3 is CASSYEAGGPYNEQYF. The CDR3 DNA follows: TGTGCCAGCAGTTACGAAGCAGGGGGACCCTACAATGAGCAGTACTTC.